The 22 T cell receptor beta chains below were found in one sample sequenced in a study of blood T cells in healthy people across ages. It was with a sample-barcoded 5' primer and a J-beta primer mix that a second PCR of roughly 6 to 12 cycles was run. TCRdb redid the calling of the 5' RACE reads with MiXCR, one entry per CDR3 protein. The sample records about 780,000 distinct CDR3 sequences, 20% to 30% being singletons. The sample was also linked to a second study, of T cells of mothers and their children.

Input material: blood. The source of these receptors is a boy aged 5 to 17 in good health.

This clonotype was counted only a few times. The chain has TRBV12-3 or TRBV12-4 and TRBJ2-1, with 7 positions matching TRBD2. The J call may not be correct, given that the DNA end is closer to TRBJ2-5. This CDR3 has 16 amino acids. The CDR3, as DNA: TGTGCCAGCAGTTTCGCAGTTGGACTAGAACAAGAGACCCAGTACTTC. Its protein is CASSFAVGLEQETQYF.

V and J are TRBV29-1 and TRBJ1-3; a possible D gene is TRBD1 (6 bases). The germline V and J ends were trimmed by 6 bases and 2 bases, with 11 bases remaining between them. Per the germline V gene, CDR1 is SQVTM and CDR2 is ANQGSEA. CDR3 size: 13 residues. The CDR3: CSVIQGAGNTIYF. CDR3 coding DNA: TGCAGCGTGATACAGGGTGCTGGAAACACCATATATTTT.

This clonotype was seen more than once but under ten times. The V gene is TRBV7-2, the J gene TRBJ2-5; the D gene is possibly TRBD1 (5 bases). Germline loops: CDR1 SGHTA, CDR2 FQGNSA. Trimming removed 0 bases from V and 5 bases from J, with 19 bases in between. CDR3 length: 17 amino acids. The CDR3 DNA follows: TGTGCCAGCAGCTTAGCGGGGTTAGGGGCAGGAGTGGAGACCCAGTACTTC. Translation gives CASSLAGLGAGVETQYF.

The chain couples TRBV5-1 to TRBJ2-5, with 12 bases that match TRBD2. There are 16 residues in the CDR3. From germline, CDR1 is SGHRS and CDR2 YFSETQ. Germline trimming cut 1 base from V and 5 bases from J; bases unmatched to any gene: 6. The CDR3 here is CASSLLAGGPGETQYF. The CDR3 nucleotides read TGCGCCAGCAGCTTGCTAGCGGGGGGGCCGGGGGAGACCCAGTACTTC.

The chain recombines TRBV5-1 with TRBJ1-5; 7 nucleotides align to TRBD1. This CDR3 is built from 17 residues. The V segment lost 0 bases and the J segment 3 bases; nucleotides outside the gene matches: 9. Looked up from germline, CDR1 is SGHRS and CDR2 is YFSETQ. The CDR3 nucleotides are TGCGCCAGCAGCTTGGGGGATATAGGGGGCCCCAATCAGCCCCAGCATTTT. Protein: CASSLGDIGGPNQPQHF.

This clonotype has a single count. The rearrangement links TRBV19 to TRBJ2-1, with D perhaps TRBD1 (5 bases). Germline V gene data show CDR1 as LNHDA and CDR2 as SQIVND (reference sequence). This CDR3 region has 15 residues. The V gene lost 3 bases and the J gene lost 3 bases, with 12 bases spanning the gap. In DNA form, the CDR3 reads TGTGCCAGTAGTATTGACAGTCTAATCTACAATGAGCAGTTCTTC. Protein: CASSIDSLIYNEQFF.

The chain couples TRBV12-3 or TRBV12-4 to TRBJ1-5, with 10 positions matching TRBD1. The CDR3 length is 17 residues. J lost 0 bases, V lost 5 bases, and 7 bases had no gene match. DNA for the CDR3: TGTGCCAGCAGTGAGGGACAGGGGACAAATAGCAATCAGCCCCAGCATTTT. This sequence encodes CASSEGQGTNSNQPQHF.

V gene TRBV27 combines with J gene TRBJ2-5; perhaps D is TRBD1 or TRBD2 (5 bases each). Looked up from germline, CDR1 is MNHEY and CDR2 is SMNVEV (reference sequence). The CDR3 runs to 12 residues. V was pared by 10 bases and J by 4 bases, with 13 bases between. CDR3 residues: CATLRGGETQYF. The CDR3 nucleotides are TGTGCCACCCTACGGGGCGGAGAGACCCAGTACTTC.

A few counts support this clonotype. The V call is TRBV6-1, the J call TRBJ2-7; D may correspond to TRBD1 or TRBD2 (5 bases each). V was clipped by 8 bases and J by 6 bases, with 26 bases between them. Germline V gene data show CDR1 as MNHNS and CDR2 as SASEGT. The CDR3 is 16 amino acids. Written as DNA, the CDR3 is TGTGCCAGCCGATCATCGACCGGGACCCATCGGTCCGAGCAGTACTTC. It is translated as CASRSSTGTHRSEQYF.

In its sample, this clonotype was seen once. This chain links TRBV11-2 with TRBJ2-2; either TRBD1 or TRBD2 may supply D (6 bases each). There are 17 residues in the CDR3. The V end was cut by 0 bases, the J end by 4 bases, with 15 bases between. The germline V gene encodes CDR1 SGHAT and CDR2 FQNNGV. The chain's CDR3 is CASSLEGLGGTTGELFF. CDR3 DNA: TGTGCCAGCAGCTTAGAGGGCCTCGGGGGCACCACCGGGGAGCTGTTTTTT.

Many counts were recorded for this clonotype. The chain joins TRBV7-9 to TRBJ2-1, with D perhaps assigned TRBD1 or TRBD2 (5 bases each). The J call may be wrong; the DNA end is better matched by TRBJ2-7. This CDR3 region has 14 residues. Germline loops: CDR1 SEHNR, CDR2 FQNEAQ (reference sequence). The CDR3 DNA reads TGTGCCAGCAGCTTAGGAGGGACCCTCTACGAGCAGTACTTC. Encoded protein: CASSLGGTLYEQYF.

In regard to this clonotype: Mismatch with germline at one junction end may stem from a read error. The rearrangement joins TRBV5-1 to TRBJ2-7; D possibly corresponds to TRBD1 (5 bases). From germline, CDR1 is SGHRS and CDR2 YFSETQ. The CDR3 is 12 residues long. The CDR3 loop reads CASSLKGDEQYF. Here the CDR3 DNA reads TGTGCCAGCAGCTTAAAAGGGGACGAGCAGTACTTC. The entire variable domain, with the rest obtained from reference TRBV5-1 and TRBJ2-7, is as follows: KAGVTQTPRYLIKTRGQQVTLSCSPISGHRSVSWYQQTPGQGLQFLFEYFSETQRNKGNFPGRFSGRQFSNSRSEMNVSTLELGDSALYLCASSLKGDEQYFGPGTRLTVT.

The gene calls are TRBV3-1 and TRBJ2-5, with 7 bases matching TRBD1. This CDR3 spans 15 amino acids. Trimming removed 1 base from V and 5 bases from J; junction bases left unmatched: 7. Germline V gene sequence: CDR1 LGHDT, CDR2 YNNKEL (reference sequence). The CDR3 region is CASSQGLTGYETQYF. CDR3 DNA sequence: TGTGCCAGCAGCCAAGGCCTGACAGGGTATGAGACCCAGTACTTC.

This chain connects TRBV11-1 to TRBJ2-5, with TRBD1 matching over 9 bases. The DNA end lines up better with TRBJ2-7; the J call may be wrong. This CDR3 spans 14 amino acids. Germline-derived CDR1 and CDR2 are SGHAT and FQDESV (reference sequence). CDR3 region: CASSSYRGHYEQYF. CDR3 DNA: TGTGCCAGCAGCTCTTACAGGGGGCACTACGAGCAGTACTTC.

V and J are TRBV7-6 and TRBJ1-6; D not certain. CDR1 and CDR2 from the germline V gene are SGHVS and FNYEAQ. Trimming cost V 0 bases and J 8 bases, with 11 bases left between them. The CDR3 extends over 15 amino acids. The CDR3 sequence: CASSLAGQADSPLHF. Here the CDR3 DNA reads TGTGCCAGCAGCTTAGCTGGGCAGGCAGATTCACCCCTCCACTTT.

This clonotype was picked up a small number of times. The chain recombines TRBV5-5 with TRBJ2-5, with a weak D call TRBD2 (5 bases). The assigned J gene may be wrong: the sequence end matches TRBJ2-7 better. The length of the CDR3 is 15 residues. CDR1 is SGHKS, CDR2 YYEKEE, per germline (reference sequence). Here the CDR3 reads CASSYGIEAYYEQYF. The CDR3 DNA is TGTGCCAGCAGCTACGGGATAGAAGCCTACTACGAGCAGTACTTC.

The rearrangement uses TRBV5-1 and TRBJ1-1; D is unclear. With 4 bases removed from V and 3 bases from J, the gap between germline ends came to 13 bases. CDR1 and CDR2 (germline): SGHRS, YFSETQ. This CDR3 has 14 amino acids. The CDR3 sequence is CASSQRSTDTEAFF. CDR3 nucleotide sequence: TGCGCCAGCAGCCAGAGATCTACGGACACTGAAGCTTTCTTT.

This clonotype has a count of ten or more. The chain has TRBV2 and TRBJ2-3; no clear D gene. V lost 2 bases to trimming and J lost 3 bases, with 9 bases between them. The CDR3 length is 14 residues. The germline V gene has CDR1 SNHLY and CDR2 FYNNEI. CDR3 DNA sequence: TGTGCCAGCAGTGAACTCCTTTCGACAGATACGCAGTATTTT. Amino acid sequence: CASSELLSTDTQYF.

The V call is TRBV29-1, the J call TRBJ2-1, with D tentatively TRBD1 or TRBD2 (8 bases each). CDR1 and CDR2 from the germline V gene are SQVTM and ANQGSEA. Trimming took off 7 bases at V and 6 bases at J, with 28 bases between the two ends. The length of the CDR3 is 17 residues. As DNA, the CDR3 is TGCAGCGGTTGCGGACAGGGACCGAGCCGGGAGGGCAATGAGCAGTTCTTC. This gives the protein CSGCGQGPSREGNEQFF.

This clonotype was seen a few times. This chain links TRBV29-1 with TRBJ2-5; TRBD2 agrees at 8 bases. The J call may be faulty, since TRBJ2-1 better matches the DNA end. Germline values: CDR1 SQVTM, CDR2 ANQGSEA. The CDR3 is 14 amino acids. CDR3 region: CSVETGTRGVEQFF. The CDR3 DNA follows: TGCAGCGTTGAGACCGGGACTAGAGGCGTTGAGCAGTTCTTC.

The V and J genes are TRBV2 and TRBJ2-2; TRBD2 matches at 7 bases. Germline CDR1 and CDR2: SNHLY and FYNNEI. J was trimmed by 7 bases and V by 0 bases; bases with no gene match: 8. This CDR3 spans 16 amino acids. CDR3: CASSEARSGRGGELFF. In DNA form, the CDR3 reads TGTGCCAGCAGTGAAGCACGTTCGGGGAGGGGCGGGGAGCTGTTTTTT.

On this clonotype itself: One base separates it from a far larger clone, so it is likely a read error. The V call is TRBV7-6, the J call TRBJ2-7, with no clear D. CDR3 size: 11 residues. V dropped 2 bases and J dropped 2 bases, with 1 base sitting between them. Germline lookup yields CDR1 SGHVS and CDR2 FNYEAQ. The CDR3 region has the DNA TGTGCCAGCAGCTTACCCTACGAGCAGTACTTC. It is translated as CASSLPYEQYF.